This T cell receptor beta chain appears in the sequencing data of a study of sequential checkpoint blockade in melanoma. About the research overall: TCRβ was sequenced from DNA of some 97 pretreatment tumors. Matched biopsies came pretreatment and at week 13 for approximately 22 patients.

The CDR3 covers 15 residues. Treatment noted: randomized to nivolumab then ipilimumab (arm A) or the reverse (arm B). DNA-damaging chemotherapy had not been given to any patient beforehand. This clone was picked up a small number of times. Profiling relied on immunoSEQ multiplex PCR, and the TCRdb table lists in-frame clones only, not all of them. Found here are some 4,100 clones, roughly 21% of them singletons; the top ten hold over 25%. The V gene is TRBV1, the J gene TRBJ2-5; the table gives TRBD2 as D, unverified against the DNA. TRBV1 constitutes a pseudogene. The starting material was tumor tissue (inferred from file names), obtained from a patient given nivolumab and ipilimumab in sequence. The receptor was derived from a human donor with melanoma. CDR3 amino acids: CASSQDREPKVPQYF. CDR3 nucleotides: TGCGCCAGCAGCCAAGATCGGGAGCCCAAAGTGCCCCAGTACTTC.